What follows are 21 T cell receptor beta chains derived from one specimen sequenced in a study of blood T cell repertoires in COVID-19. Repertoires were generated with immunoSEQ multiplex PCR, while TCRdb's copy carries only in-frame clones and drops some. The table has about 83,000 clones, around 90% seen once; the top ten hold about 8.5%. The material sequenced was peripheral blood. The receptors come from a man older than 75 with active or convalescent COVID-19.

In its sample, this clone was seen once. CDR3 region: CASRGEEGTDTQYF. The CDR3 DNA sequence: TGTGCCAGCAGAGGGGAGGAAGGCACAGATACGCAGTATTTT. J is TRBJ2-3 and V is TRBV11-3; D might be TRBD2 (6 bases). The CDR3 sequence is 14 residues long. The germline CDR1 and CDR2 sequences are SGHNT and YENEEA. Trimming left V 6 bases short and J 1 base short, with 11 bases between. The whole variable domain, filled in from reference TRBV11-3 and TRBJ2-3, reads EAGVVQSPRYKIIEKKQPVAFWCNPISGHNTLYWYLQNLGQGPELLIRYENEEAVDDSQLPKDRFSAERLKGVDSTLKIQPAELGDSAVYLCASRGEEGTDTQYFGPGTRLTVL.

As for this clone: The junction differs from germline at one of its ends, possibly a read error. V and J are TRBV7-7 and TRBJ2-3; 10 nucleotides agree with TRBD1. The CDR3 extends over 18 amino acids. The germline V gene has CDR1 SSHAT and CDR2 FNYEAQ (reference sequence). CDR3 bases: TGTGCTAGCAGCTTAGATTCCCCGGGACAGGGGAGCACAGATACGCAGTATTTT. Protein product: CASSLDSPGQGSTDTQYF. Together with reference TRBV7-7 and TRBJ2-3, the CDR3 gives the full variable domain: GAGVSQSPRYKVTKRGQDVTLRCDPISSHATLYWYQQALGQGPEFLTYFNYEAQPDKSGLPSDRFSAERPEGSISTLTIQRTEQRDSAMYRCASSLDSPGQGSTDTQYFGPGTRLTVL.

This chain joins TRBV7-8 and TRBJ1-2; 10 positions agree with TRBD1. The CDR3 spans 14 residues. Trimming took 5 bases from V and 3 from J; bases not matched to a gene: 3. CDR1 is SGHVS, CDR2 FQNEAQ, per germline. CDR3 in DNA: TGTGCCAGCAGCCAGGGACAGGGGCACTATGGCTACACCTTC. Residues: CASSQGQGHYGYTF.

The J gene is TRBJ2-5, the V gene TRBV10-2, with D maybe TRBD2 (8 bases). V was pared by 10 bases and J by 3 bases, with 18 bases between. CDR3 length: 14 residues. Germline values: CDR1 WSHSY, CDR2 SAAADI. CDR3 amino acids: CATTRGREEETQYF. The CDR3 coding sequence is TGCGCCACGACAAGGGGGCGGGAGGAAGAGACCCAGTACTTC.

J is TRBJ2-1 and V is TRBV29-1; 9 nucleotides line up with TRBD2. Looked up from germline, CDR1 is SQVTM and CDR2 is ANQGSEA. J lost 6 bases, V lost 4 bases, and 7 bases had no gene match. CDR3 length: 14 amino acids. As DNA, the CDR3 is TGCAGCGTTGCCCGAGCGGGGGGTGGCAATGAGCAGTTCTTC. This codes for CSVARAGGGNEQFF.

The chain has TRBV27 and TRBJ2-1; D gene ambiguous. Per the germline V gene, CDR1 is MNHEY and CDR2 is SMNVEV (reference sequence). Trimming shortened V by 6 bases and J by 5 bases, and 11 bases separated the two germline ends. CDR3 length equals 13 residues. This CDR3 reads CASSPALHNEQFF. CDR3 DNA sequence: TGTGCCAGCAGCCCCGCCCTACACAATGAGCAGTTCTTC.

The V call is TRBV4-1, the J call TRBJ2-4; D is perhaps TRBD1 (6 bases). The CDR3 extends over 17 amino acids. V was cut by 1 base and J by 7 bases, with 20 bases left in between. Germline CDR1 is MGHRA and CDR2 is YSYEKL. The CDR3 region has the DNA TGCGCCAGCAGCCAAGCATCTACGAACAGGGATTCGAACATTCAGTACTTC. It translates to CASSQASTNRDSNIQYF.

The table lists this clone with a count of one. This chain uses TRBV11-3 with TRBJ2-4, with D possibly TRBD1 on 5 matching bases. The V end was cut by 5 bases, the J end by 3 bases, with 17 bases between. CDR1 is SGHNT and CDR2 is YENEEA in the germline V gene. The CDR3 contains 16 residues. CDR3 amino acids: CASSPQGGRLKNIQYF. As DNA, the CDR3 is TGTGCCAGCAGCCCCCAGGGCGGCCGCCTCAAAAACATTCAGTACTTC.

The rearrangement joins TRBV6-6 to TRBJ1-1, with D possibly TRBD1 on 5 matching bases. Germline assignment: CDR1 MNHNY and CDR2 SVGAGI (reference sequence). V was pared by 6 bases and J by 8 bases, with 10 bases between. CDR3 length: 11 amino acids. The CDR3 sequence is CASSPDREAFF. The CDR3 DNA follows: TGTGCCAGCAGCCCCGACAGAGAAGCTTTCTTT.

V usage is TRBV13 and J usage is TRBJ2-5; D is possibly TRBD1 (5 bases). This CDR3 has 14 residues. Trimming removed 3 bases at V and 4 bases at J, with 12 bases between. Germline CDR1 PRHDT, CDR2 FYEKMQ (reference sequence). CDR3 coding DNA: TGTGCCAGCAGCTTCCTACCAGGGCGAGAGACCCAGTACTTC. Translated: CASSFLPGRETQYF. Using reference TRBV13 and TRBJ2-5 for the parts outside the CDR3, the full variable domain is AAGVIQSPRHLIKEKRETATLKCYPIPRHDTVYWYQQGPGQDPQFLISFYEKMQSDKGSIPDRFSAQQFSDYHSELNMSSLELGDSALYFCASSFLPGRETQYFGPGTRLLVL.

The chain combines TRBV29-1 with TRBJ1-2, with TRBD1 as a possible D gene (6 bases). Trimming pared 8 bases from V and 0 bases from J, leaving 13 bases between. Looked up from germline, CDR1 is SQVTM and CDR2 is ANQGSEA. This CDR3 comprises 13 residues. CDR3 in DNA: TGCAGCATTACAGGGCCCTCTAACTATGGCTACACCTTC. It yields the protein CSITGPSNYGYTF.

This chain uses TRBV11-2 with TRBJ2-2; unclear D gene. Germline CDR1 reads SGHAT; CDR2 reads FQNNGV. Trimming left V 2 bases short and J 0 bases short, with 10 bases between. The CDR3 is 16 residues long. The CDR3 loop reads CASSLSSGANTGELFF. DNA for the CDR3: TGTGCCAGCAGCTTATCGTCCGGAGCGAACACCGGGGAGCTGTTTTTT.

The gene calls are TRBV7-2 and TRBJ2-1, with 12 bases identical to TRBD2. With 4 bases clipped from V and 9 bases from J, the junction kept 4 bases outside the gene matches. The CDR3 is 14 residues long. Per germline, CDR1 SGHTA and CDR2 FQGNSA. The CDR3 bases are TGTGCCAGCAGCTCTAGCGGGAGGGCAGGTGAGCAGTTCTTC. Amino acid sequence: CASSSSGRAGEQFF.

The J gene is TRBJ2-7, the V gene TRBV18; D may be TRBD1 (6 bases). This CDR3 is built from 13 residues. V lost 4 bases and J lost 5, with 12 bases in between. Per the germline V gene, CDR1 is KGHSH and CDR2 is LQKENI. The CDR3, as DNA: TGTGCCAGCTCACGAGACAGGTCCCACGAGCAGTACGTC. It codes for CASSRDRSHEQYV.

The gene calls are TRBV24-1 and TRBJ2-5; tentative D call: TRBD2 (5 bases). V lost 3 bases and J 0 bases, leaving 10 bases between the germline ends. There are 15 residues in the CDR3. Germline CDR1 and CDR2: KGHDR and SFDVKD. CDR3 sequence: CATSDARGYQETQYF. CDR3 bases: TGTGCCACCAGTGATGCCCGGGGATACCAAGAGACCCAGTACTTC.

The chain joins TRBV27 to TRBJ1-2, with 9 bases identical to TRBD1. Germline CDR1 reads MNHEY; CDR2 reads SMNVEV (reference sequence). The CDR3 runs to 15 residues. V lost 0 bases to trimming and J lost 4 bases; unmatched junction nucleotides: 3. For the CDR3, the DNA is TGTGCCAGCAGTTTATCCCGGGACAGGGCCTATGGCTACACCTTC. Its protein product is CASSLSRDRAYGYTF.

V usage is TRBV7-2 and J usage is TRBJ1-6, with D maybe TRBD1 (6 bases). Germline-derived CDR1 and CDR2 are SGHTA and FQGNSA. The CDR3 extends over 14 amino acids. The germline V and J ends were trimmed by 4 bases and 9 bases, with 13 bases remaining between them. The DNA for the CDR3 is TGTGCCAGCAGCTATTCGCAGGGGAGTTCACCCCTCCACTTT. Its translation: CASSYSQGSSPLHF.

This clone was seen only a few times. The chain is built from TRBV5-4 and TRBJ2-5; TRBD1 aligns across 9 bases. CDR3 length equals 15 residues. V gave up 3 bases and J gave up 5 bases; unmatched junction bases: 8. Per the germline V gene, CDR1 is SGHNT and CDR2 is YYREEE (reference sequence). Here the CDR3 DNA reads TGTGCCAGCAGCTCCCTGACAGGGGGTGAGGAGACCCAGTACTTC. Translated, it gives CASSSLTGGEETQYF.

The genes are TRBV7-9 and TRBJ1-3, with no clear D. CDR1 SEHNR and CDR2 FQNEAQ come from the germline V gene (reference sequence). Between the trimmed V and J ends, which lost 1 base and 2 bases, there was a span of 18 bases. The CDR3 runs 18 residues. The chain's CDR3 is CASSLGISRVPTGNTIYF. The CDR3 DNA is TGTGCCAGCAGCTTAGGCATTTCGAGGGTTCCGACTGGAAACACCATATATTTT.

The chain has TRBV7-9 and TRBJ1-1; D unclear. Germline loops: CDR1 SEHNR, CDR2 FQNEAQ (reference sequence). The CDR3 is 13 amino acids. Trimming pared 7 bases from V and 0 bases from J, leaving 9 bases between. In DNA form, the CDR3 reads TGTGCCAGCAATAGCCAAATGAACACTGAAGCTTTCTTT. This sequence encodes CASNSQMNTEAFF.

The chain links TRBV19 to TRBJ1-1, with D possibly being TRBD1 (6 bases). Trimming removed 6 bases from V and 4 bases from J, with 15 bases in between. There are 14 residues in the CDR3. Germline V gene sequence: CDR1 LNHDA, CDR2 SQIVND (reference sequence). This CDR3 is CASSTSGGRTEAFF. The CDR3 DNA reads as TGTGCCAGTAGCACCTCGGGGGGGCGCACTGAAGCTTTCTTT.